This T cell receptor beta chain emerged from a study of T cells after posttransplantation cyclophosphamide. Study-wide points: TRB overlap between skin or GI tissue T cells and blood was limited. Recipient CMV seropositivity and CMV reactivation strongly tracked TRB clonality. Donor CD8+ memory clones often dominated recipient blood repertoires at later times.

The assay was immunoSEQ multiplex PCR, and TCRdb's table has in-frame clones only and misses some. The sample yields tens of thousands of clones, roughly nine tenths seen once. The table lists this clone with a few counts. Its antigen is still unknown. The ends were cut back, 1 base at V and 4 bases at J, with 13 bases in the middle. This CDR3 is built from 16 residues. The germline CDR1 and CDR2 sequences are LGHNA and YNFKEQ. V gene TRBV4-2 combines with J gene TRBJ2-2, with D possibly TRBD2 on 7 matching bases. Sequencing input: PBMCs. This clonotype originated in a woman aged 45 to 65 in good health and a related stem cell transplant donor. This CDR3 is CASSQARGGGTGELFF. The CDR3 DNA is TGTGCCAGCAGCCAAGCCCGGGGAGGGGGCACCGGGGAGCTGTTTTTT.